A selection of T cell receptor beta chains follows, all from one sample in a study of T cell responses to AZD1222 COVID-19 vaccine. Assay: immunoSEQ multiplex PCR; the TCRdb copy retains only in-frame clones and omits some. The sample lists roughly 100,000 clones; 75% to 95% were seen once. The material sequenced was peripheral blood, taken on day 0 of AZD1222 vaccination. These receptors originate from an adult in good health. Each CDR3 is given with its conserved first and last residue. A D gene is named only where the DNA matches it firmly. Clone sizes are given selectively: once, few, many, or a class where the clone is expanded.

TRBJ1-1 | - | - | TRBV10-2 | TGCGCCAGCAGGGGGCGAGGAACTGAAGCTTTCTTT | CASRGRGTEAFF
TRBJ2-1 | TRBD2 | - | TRBV9 | TGTGCCAGCAGCCCCAGACTAGCTTCGAACAATGAGCAGTTCTTC | CASSPRLASNNEQFF
TRBJ2-7 | TRBD1 | - | TRBV18 | TGTGCCAGCTCCCCCAGGACAGGGGAGGCTTACGAGCAGTACTTC | CASSPRTGEAYEQYF
TRBJ2-5 | - | - | TRBV5-4 | TGTGCCAGCAGCTTGATGGGTGTTGGAGAGACCCAGTACTTC | CASSLMGVGETQYF
TRBJ1-6 | TRBD1 | - | TRBV27 | TGTGCCAGCAGTTTAGGGGACAGGGTGGGTTCACCCCTCCACTTT | CASSLGDRVGSPLHF
TRBJ2-7 | TRBD2 | few | TRBV7-9 | TGTGCCAGCACCGGTCTAGCGGGAGGATACTACGAGCAGTACTTC | CASTGLAGGYYEQYF
TRBJ2-3 | TRBD1 | - | TRBV18 | TGTGCCAGCTCACCGCGGACAGGGAGGCAGGATACGCAGTATTTT | CASSPRTGRQDTQYF
TRBJ2-7 | - | few | TRBV15 | TGTGCCACCAGCAGAGATCCCGGGTACCTGTACGAGCAGTACTTC | CATSRDPGYLYEQYF
TRBJ2-7 | - | - | TRBV3-1/TRBV3-2 | TGTGCCAGCAGCCAAGACATCTCCTACGAGCAGTACTTC | CASSQDISYEQYF
TRBJ2-2 | TRBD2 | once | TRBV9 | TGTGCCAGCAGCACCGGACTAGCGGGAGGGCCCACCGGGGAGCTGTTTTTT | CASSTGLAGGPTGELFF
TRBJ2-1 | - | - | TRBV6-5 | TGTGCCAGCAGCTCAAGAAGGTACAATGAGCAGTTCTTC | CASSSRRYNEQFF
TRBJ2-5 | - | - | TRBV29-1 | TGCAGCGTTGAACAAGAGACCCAGTACTTC | CSVEQETQYF
TRBJ2-2 | - | once | TRBV29-1 | TGCAGCGTTGACAGAGCGAACACCGGGGAGCTGTTTTTT | CSVDRANTGELFF
TRBJ2-5 | - | - | TRBV28 | TGTGCCAGCAGCCTGCCGGGAGAAGAGACCCAGTACTTC | CASSLPGEETQYF
TRBJ2-7 | - | - | TRBV18 | TGTGCCAGCTCACCAGGTGAGGGCCTCTACGAGCAGTACTTC | CASSPGEGLYEQYF
TRBJ2-1 | - | once | TRBV18 | TGTGCCAGCTCACCTGGCGTGGTGAGAGGGAATGAGCAGTTCTTC | CASSPGVVRGNEQFF
TRBJ1-2 | - | many | TRBV6-5 | TGTGCCAGCAGTTACGTTCGGACAGCCGGCGGCTATGGCTACACCTTC | CASSYVRTAGGYGYTF
TRBJ2-1 | TRBD1 | - | TRBV5-6 | TGTGCCAGCAGCTTGGGGTGGGACAGGGTAGTCAATGAGCAGTTCTTC | CASSLGWDRVVNEQFF
TRBJ1-2 | - | - | TRBV28 | TGTGCCAGCTCTAAGACAGATCGCGTGGTCCGCCTCTACACCTTC | CASSKTDRVVRLYTF
TRBJ2-7 | - | few | TRBV12-3/TRBV12-4 | TGTGCCAGCAGTGGACGTACCTACGAGCAGTACTTC | CASSGRTYEQYF
TRBJ2-1 | - | - | TRBV7-2 | TGTGCCAGCAGTTTAGATGTGAGGGCTGAGCAGTTCTTC | CASSLDVRAEQFF
TRBJ1-1 | - | - | TRBV28 | TGTGCCAGCAGTTCGGGGGCAATCACTGAAGCTTTCTTT | CASSSGAITEAFF
TRBJ2-5 | TRBD2 | - | TRBV7-2 | TGTGCCAGCAGCTTAGGGAGGACTAGCGGGAGTCTCCGGGAGACCCAGTACTTC | CASSLGRTSGSLRETQYF
TRBJ2-5 | TRBD2 | - | TRBV24-1 | TGTGCCACCAGTGAGGCGGGAGGGTCCCAAAAAACAAAGACCCAGTACTTC | CATSEAGGSQKTKTQYF
TRBJ2-3 | TRBD2 | - | TRBV19 | TGTGCCAGTAGTAGACTAGCGGACCCAGATACGCAGTATTTT | CASSRLADPDTQYF
TRBJ2-2 | TRBD2 | - | TRBV18 | TGTGCCAGCTCGCTCCCGGGACTAGATGGCGGGGAGCTGTTTTTT | CASSLPGLDGGELFF
TRBJ1-5 | - | - | TRBV30 | TGTGCCTGGAGTGCCAGTAGCAATCAGCCCCAGCATTTT | CAWSASSNQPQHF
TRBJ2-7 | TRBD1 | - | TRBV6-2/TRBV6-3 | TGTGCCAGCAGTTATACAGGGGACTACGAGCAGTACTTC | CASSYTGDYEQYF
TRBJ2-6 | - | - | TRBV27 | TGTGCCAGCAGTTTACGCCTGGCTTCTGGGGCCAACGTCCTGACTTTC | CASSLRLASGANVLTF
TRBJ2-3 | TRBD2 | - | TRBV28 | TGTGCCAGCAGTAGACTAGCGGGAGCAGATACGCAGTATTTT | CASSRLAGADTQYF